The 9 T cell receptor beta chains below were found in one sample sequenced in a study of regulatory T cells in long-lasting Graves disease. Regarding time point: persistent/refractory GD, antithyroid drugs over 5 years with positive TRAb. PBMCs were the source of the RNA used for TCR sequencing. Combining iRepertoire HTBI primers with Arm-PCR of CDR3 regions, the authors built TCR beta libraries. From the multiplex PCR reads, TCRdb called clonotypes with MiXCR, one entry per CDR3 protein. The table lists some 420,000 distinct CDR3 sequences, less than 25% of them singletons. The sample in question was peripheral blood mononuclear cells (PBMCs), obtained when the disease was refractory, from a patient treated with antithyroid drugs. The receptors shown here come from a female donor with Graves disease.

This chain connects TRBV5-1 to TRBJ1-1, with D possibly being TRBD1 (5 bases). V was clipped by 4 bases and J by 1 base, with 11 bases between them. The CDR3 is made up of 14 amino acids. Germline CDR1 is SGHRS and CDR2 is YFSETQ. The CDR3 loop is CASSMTAGNTEAFF. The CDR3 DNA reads TGCGCCAGCAGCATGACAGCGGGGAACACTGAAGCTTTCTTT. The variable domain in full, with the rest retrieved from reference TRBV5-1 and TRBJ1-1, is KAGVTQTPRYLIKTRGQQVTLSCSPISGHRSVSWYQQTPGQGLQFLFEYFSETQRNKGNFPGRFSGRQFSNSRSEMNVSTLELGDSALYLCASSMTAGNTEAFFGQGTRLTVV.

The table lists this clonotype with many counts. The CDR3 coding sequence is TGTGCCAGCAGATGGACAGGGGGCGGCGAGCAGTACTTC. Its translation is CASRWTGGGEQYF. The V gene is TRBV12-3 or TRBV12-4, the J gene TRBJ2-7, with 11 bases matching TRBD1. The V and J ends lost 6 bases and 6 bases, in that order; junction bases with no gene match: 4. The CDR3 runs 13 residues.

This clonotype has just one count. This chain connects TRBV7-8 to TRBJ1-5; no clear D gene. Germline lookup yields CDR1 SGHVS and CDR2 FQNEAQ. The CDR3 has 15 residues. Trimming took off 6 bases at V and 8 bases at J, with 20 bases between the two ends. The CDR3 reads CASSSTPRLSEPQHF. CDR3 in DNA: TGTGCCAGCAGTTCAACCCCCCGATTATCGGAGCCCCAGCATTTT.

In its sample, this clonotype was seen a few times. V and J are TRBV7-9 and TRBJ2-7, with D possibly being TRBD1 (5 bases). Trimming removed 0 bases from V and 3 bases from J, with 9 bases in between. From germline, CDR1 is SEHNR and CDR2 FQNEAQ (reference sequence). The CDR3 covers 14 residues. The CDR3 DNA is TGTGCCAGCAGCTTAGCAGGGGATGGCTACGAGCAGTACTTC. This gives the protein CASSLAGDGYEQYF.

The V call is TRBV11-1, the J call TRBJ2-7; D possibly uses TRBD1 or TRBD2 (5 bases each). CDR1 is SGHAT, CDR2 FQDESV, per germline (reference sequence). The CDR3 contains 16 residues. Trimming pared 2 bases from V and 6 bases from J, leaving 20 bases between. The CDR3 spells CASSLSQVGPQGEQYF. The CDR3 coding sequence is TGTGCCAGCAGCTTATCACAGGTGGGACCCCAGGGCGAGCAGTACTTC.

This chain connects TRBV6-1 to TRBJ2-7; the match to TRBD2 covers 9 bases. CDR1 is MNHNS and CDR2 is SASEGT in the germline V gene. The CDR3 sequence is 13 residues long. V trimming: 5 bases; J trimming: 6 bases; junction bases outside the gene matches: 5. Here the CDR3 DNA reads TGTGCCAGCAGTATGCAGCGGGGGGTCGAGCAGTACTTC. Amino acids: CASSMQRGVEQYF.

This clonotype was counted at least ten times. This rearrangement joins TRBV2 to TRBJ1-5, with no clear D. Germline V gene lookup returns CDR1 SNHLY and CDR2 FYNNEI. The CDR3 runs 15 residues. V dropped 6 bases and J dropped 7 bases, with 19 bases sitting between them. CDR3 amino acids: CASRAPHPAGQPQHF. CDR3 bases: TGTGCCAGCAGAGCCCCCCATCCGGCCGGACAGCCCCAGCATTTT.

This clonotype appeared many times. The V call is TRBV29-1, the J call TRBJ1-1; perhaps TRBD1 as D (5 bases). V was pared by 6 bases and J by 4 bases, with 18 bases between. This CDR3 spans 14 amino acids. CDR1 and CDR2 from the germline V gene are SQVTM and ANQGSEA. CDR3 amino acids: CSVPRGSGSTEAFF. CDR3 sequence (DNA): TGCAGCGTCCCTCGGGGGTCGGGGAGCACTGAAGCTTTCTTT. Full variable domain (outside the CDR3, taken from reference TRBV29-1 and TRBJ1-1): SAVISQKPSRDICQRGTSLTIQCQVDSQVTMMFWYRQQPGQSLTLIATANQGSEATYESGFVIDKFPISRPNLTFSTLTVSNMSPEDSSIYLCSVPRGSGSTEAFFGQGTRLTVV.

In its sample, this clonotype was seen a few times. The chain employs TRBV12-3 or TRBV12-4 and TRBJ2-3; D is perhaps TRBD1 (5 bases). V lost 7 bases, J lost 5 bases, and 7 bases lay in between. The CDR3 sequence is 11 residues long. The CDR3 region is CASNDRDTQYF. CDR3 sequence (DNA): TGTGCCAGCAATGACAGAGATACGCAGTATTTT.